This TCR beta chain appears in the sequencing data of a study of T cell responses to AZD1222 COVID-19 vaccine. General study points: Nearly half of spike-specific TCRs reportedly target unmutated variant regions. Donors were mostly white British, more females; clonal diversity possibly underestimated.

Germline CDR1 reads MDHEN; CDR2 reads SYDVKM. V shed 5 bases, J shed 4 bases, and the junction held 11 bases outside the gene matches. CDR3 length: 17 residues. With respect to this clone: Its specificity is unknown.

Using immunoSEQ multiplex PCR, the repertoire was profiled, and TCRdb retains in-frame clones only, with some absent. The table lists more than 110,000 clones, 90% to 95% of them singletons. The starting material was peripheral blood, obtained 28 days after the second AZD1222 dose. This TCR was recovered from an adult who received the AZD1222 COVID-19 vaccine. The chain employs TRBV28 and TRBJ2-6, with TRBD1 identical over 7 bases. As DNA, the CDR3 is TGTGCCAGCAGTCTCCCGACAGGGCGAGCCGGGGCCAACGTCCTGACTTTC. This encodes CASSLPTGRAGANVLTF.